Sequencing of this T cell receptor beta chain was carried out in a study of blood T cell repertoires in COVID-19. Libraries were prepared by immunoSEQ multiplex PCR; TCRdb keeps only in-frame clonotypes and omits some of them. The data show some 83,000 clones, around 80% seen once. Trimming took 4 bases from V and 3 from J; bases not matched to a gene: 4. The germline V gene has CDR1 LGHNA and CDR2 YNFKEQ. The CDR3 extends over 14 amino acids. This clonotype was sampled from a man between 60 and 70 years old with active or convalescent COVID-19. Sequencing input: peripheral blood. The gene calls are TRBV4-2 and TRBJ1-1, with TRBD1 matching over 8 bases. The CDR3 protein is CASSLKDRDTEAFF. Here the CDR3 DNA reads TGTGCCAGCAGCCTGAAGGACAGGGACACTGAAGCTTTCTTT.